This TCR beta chain was found in a study of long-term antiretroviral therapy in people with HIV. Version v3.0 of the immunoSEQ assay ran at survey level. Only in-frame clones appear in the TCRdb table, and some are missing; sequencing was by immunoSEQ multiplex PCR. Counted here are about 24,000 clones, more than 75% occurring once; the ten biggest clones make up around 5.4%. Details on this clone: Its matching antigen is unknown.

The CDR3 has 14 amino acids. Trimming took 5 bases from V and 4 from J, leaving 11 bases between them. Germline V gives CDR1 MGHRA, CDR2 YSYEKL. Overall study findings and caveats: Therapy changes, viral resistance and ART adherence were not documented in the available data.

The sequencing used unsorted PBMCs, collected 4.4 years after starting antiretroviral therapy. This clonotype originated in a man aged 25 to 40 with HIV. The chain links TRBV4-1 to TRBJ1-4, with D uncertain. CDR3 DNA sequence: TGCGCCAGCAGCGAGCGGGCCATTAATGAAAAACTGTTTTTT. Its protein product is CASSERAINEKLFF.